Reported below is one T cell receptor beta chain. Its cognate antigen is unknown. Profiled with immunoSEQ multiplex PCR; TCRdb holds only in-frame clones, not every one. The data hold approximately 2,000,000 clones, with approximately 92% observed a single time. The sample comes from a study of shared clonotypes between healthy human individuals. Study findings and constraints: Naive subsets generally exceeded memory subsets in estimated richness. Represented diversity (both genetic and exposure-history) was limited by the small number of donors. An anticipated effect of sequencing depth on clonotype sharing among donors was recognized.

Naive CD8 cells, CD45RO-negative and positively selected for CCR7, excluded terminally differentiated effector memory CD45RA+ cells. The CDR3 totals 11 residues. The V end lost 0 bases, the J end lost 8 bases, and 8 bases lay between the germline ends. Germline CDR1 reads SQVTM; CDR2 reads ANQGSEA. This TCR was sampled from a man aged 18 to 29 in good health. Some clones in this sample may be carry-over from other donors' samples. The rearrangement uses TRBV29-1 and TRBJ2-7; D unresolved. Material: naive CD8+ T cells from PBMCs. Written as DNA, the CDR3 is TGCAGCGTTGAAGATAGACAAAAGCAGTACTTC. Amino acids: CSVEDRQKQYF.